Shown below are 3 T cell receptor beta chains from a single sample sequenced in a study of blood T cell repertoires in COVID-19. Some clones are missing from TCRdb's copy, which holds only in-frame ones; the method was immunoSEQ multiplex PCR. The table shows 95,000 to 110,000 clones, with more than 85% occurring only once. The sequenced sample consisted of peripheral blood. These receptors were obtained from a human donor in a cohort sampled during active COVID-19.

This chain connects TRBV29-1 to TRBJ2-1; the match to TRBD2 covers 9 bases. CDR3 size: 15 residues. The germline V gene encodes CDR1 SQVTM and CDR2 ANQGSEA. V trimming: 6 bases; J trimming: 9 bases; junction bases outside the gene matches: 15. The CDR3 nucleotides read TGCAGCGTCGAAACTAGGCGGGAGGGCCCCCGTGAGCAGTTCTTC. Its translation: CSVETRREGPREQFF.

The rearrangement joins TRBV20-1 to TRBJ2-5; 7 bases match TRBD2. This CDR3 is built from 11 residues. Germline V gene sequence: CDR1 DFQATT, CDR2 SNEGSKA (reference sequence). The CDR3 DNA sequence: TGCACCTCCGGGGGGACCGAGACCCAGTACTTC. Protein sequence: CTSGGTETQYF.

The chain has TRBV19 and TRBJ1-2, with D perhaps TRBD1 (5 bases). CDR3 length: 15 amino acids. CDR1 is LNHDA and CDR2 is SQIVND in the germline V gene (reference sequence). V lost 4 bases, J lost 6 bases, and 18 bases lay in between. The CDR3 DNA sequence: TGTGCCAGTAGTACTTCCGTGAAGGGGTCCGATGGCTACACCTTC. Translation gives CASSTSVKGSDGYTF. Together with reference TRBV19 and TRBJ1-2, the CDR3 gives the full variable domain: DGGITQSPKYLFRKEGQNVTLSCEQNLNHDAMYWYRQDPGQGLRLIYYSQIVNDFQKGDIAEGYSVSREKKESFPLTVTSAQKNPTAFYLCASSTSVKGSDGYTFGSGTRLTVV.